This TCR beta chain was identified during a study of cytomegalovirus exposure and HLA in healthy donors. When sampled, the donors appeared nominally healthy, though they likely had unrecorded immune exposures. In the PCR, 60 Vbeta and 13 Jbeta primers were used. The data were produced by immunoSEQ multiplex PCR, yet TCRdb's version contains in-frame clones alone and is incomplete. The table has 65,000 or so clones, roughly 77% seen once; the top ten hold roughly 3.4%. V lost 3 bases to trimming and J lost 5 bases; unmatched junction nucleotides: 8. CDR3 length equals 15 residues. CDR1 and CDR2 from the germline V gene are SGDLS and YYNGEE.

V and J are TRBV9 and TRBJ2-3, with 8 positions matching TRBD2. The sample comprised PBMCs. The clonotype was recovered from a woman between 40 and 50 years old in good health and CMV-seropositive. The CDR3 sequence is CASSASGGARDTQYF. The CDR3 coding sequence is TGTGCCAGCAGCGCTTCCGGGGGGGCAAGAGATACGCAGTATTTT.